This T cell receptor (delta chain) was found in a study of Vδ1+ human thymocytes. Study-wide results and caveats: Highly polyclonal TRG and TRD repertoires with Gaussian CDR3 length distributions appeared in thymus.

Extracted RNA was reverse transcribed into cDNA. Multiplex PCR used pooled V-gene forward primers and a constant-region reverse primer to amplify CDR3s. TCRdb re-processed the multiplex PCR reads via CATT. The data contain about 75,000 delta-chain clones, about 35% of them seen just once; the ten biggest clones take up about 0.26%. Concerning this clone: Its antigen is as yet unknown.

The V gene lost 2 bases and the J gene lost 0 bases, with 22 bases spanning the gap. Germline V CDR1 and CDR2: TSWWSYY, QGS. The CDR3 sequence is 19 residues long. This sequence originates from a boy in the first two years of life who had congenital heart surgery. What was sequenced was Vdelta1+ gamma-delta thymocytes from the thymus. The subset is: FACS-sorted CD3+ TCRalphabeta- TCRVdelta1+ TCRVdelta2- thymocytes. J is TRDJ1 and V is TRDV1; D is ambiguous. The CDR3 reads CALGEAGLRLTSYTDKLIF. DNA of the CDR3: TGTGCTCTTGGGGAAGCGGGGTTGCGTCTAACTTCGTACACCGATAAACTCATCTTT.